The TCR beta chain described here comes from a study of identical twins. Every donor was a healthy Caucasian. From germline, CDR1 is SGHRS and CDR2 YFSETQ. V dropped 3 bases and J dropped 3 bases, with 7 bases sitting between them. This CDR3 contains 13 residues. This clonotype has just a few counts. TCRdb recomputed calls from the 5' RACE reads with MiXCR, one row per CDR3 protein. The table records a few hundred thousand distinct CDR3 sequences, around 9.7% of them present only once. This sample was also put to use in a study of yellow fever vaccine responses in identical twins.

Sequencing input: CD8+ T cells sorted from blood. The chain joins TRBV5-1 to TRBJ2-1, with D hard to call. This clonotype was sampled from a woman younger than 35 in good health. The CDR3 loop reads CASSWNNYNEQFF. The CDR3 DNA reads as TGCGCCAGCAGCTGGAATAACTACAATGAGCAGTTCTTC.